This T cell receptor (beta chain) was found in a study of response to subunit inactivated influenza vaccine. General study points: Each seasonal influenza vaccination recruits few new T cells, the authors suggested.

A word on this clonotype: Its matching antigen is unknown.

TCRdb fed the RT-PCR reads into MiXCR, producing one record per CDR3 protein. The data hold around 190,000 distinct CDR3 sequences, with over 13% observed a single time. Germline-derived CDR1 and CDR2 are MDHEN and SYDVKM. This CDR3 is 14 amino acids long. The V end was cut by 2 bases, the J end by 5 bases, with 12 bases between. The genes are TRBV28 and TRBJ1-1; D ambiguous. The source material was CD8+ T cells sorted from PBMCs, sampled about 5 days after vaccination. The clonotype originates from a man in his forties or fifties who received an inactivated influenza vaccine. The DNA for the CDR3 is TGTGCCAGCAGTTTAACCGGGGAAGGTACTGAAGCTTTCTTT. It codes for CASSLTGEGTEAFF.